This T cell receptor (beta chain) stems from a study of blood T cell repertoires in COVID-19. Turning to the study itself: Samples taken during acute and convalescent COVID-19 were collected in the United States, Italy and Spain. Nucleic acid was either cDNA or gDNA, and it came from T cells, B-cell-depleted T cells, or PBMCs.

In this sample, this clone turned up once. Per the study methods: Estimation of nucleated cell counts was performed using reference gene primer amplification. Assay: immunoSEQ multiplex PCR; the TCRdb copy retains only in-frame clones and omits some. V, J and clone size reflect that table, while D and trimming were determined from the DNA. The sample records 73,000 or so clones, 86% being singletons. Germline CDR1 KGHSH, CDR2 LQKENI. Trimming shortened V by 5 bases and J by 3 bases, and 14 bases separated the two germline ends. This CDR3 is built from 15 residues. The genes are TRBV18 and TRBJ2-1; possibly TRBD2 for D (5 bases). The TCR comes from a man under 40 with acute or convalescent COVID-19. Sequencing was carried out using peripheral blood. The CDR3 sequence: CASSTKSGSYNEQFF. CDR3 coding DNA: TGTGCCAGCTCAACTAAGAGCGGCAGCTACAATGAGCAGTTCTTC.